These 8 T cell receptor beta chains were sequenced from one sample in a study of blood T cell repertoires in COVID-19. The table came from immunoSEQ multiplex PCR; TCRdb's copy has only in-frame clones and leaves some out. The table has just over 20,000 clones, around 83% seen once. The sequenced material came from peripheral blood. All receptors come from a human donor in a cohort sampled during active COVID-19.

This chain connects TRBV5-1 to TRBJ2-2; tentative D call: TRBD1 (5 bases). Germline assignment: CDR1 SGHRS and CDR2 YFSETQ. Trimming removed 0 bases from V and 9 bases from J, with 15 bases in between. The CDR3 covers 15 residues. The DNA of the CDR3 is TGCGCCAGCAGCTTGGGACAGTCCCTAAACCGGGAGCTGTTTTTT. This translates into CASSLGQSLNRELFF.

CDR3 sequence reads: CASSLSSGSTWEQFF. The CDR3 nucleotides are TGCGCCAGCAGCTTGAGTAGCGGGAGTACTTGGGAGCAGTTCTTC. The chain links TRBV5-1 to TRBJ2-1, with 9 nucleotides matching TRBD2. This CDR3 is 15 amino acids long. The junction had 9 bases not matched to a gene; V was cut back by 1 base and J by 10 bases. Germline V lookup: CDR1 SGHRS, CDR2 YFSETQ.

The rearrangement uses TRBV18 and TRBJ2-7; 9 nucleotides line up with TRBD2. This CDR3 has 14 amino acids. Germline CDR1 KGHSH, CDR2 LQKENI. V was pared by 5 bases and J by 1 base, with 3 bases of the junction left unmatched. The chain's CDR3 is CASSTSGLSYEQYF. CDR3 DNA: TGTGCCAGCTCAACTAGCGGGTTATCCTACGAGCAGTACTTC.

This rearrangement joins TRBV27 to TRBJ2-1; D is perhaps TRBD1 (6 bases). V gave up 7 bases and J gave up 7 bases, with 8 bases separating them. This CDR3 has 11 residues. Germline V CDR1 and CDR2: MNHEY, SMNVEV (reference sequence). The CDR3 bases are TGTGCCAGCACTCAGGGGAATGAGCAGTTCTTC. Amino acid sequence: CASTQGNEQFF.

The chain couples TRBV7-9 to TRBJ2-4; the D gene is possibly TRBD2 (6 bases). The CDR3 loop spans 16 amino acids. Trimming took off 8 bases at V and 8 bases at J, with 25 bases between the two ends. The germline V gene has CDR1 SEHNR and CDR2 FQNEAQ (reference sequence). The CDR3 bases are TGTGCCAGCGCGGAGGGACTGGGGGTCTTCGGGGACATTCAGTACTTC. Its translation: CASAEGLGVFGDIQYF. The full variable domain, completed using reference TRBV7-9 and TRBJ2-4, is DTGVSQNPRHKITKRGQNVTFRCDPISEHNRLYWYRQTLGQGPEFLTYFQNEAQLEKSRLLSDRFSAERPKGSFSTLEIQRTEQGDSAMYLCASAEGLGVFGDIQYFGAGTRLSVL.

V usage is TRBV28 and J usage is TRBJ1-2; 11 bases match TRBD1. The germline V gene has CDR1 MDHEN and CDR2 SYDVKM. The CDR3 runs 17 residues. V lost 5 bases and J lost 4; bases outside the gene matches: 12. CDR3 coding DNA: TGTGCCAGCAGTACCCGTTCCGGACAGGGGGCGCGCTATGGCTACACCTTC. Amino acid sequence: CASSTRSGQGARYGYTF.

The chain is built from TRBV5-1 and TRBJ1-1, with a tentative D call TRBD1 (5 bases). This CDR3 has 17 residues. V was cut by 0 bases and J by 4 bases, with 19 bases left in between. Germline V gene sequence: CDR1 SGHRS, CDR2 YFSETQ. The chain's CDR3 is CASSLGGLDRGGTEAFF. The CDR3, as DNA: TGCGCCAGCAGCTTGGGGGGACTTGACAGAGGCGGCACTGAAGCTTTCTTT.

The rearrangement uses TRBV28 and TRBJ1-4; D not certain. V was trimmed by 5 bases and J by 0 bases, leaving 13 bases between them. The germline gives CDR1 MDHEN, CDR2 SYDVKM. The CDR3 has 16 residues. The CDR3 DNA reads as TGTGCCAGCAGTCCGCCGGGATCTGCAACTAATGAAAAACTGTTTTTT. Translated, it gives CASSPPGSATNEKLFF. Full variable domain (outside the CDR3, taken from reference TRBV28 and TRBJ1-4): DVKVTQSSRYLVKRTGEKVFLECVQDMDHENMFWYRQDPGLGLRLIYFSYDVKMKEKGDIPEGYSVSREKKERFSLILESASTNQTSMYLCASSPPGSATNEKLFFGSGTQLSVL.